This is a list of T cell receptor beta chains from one sample in a study of T cells in Graves' hyperthyroidism and ophthalmopathy. From the multiplex PCR reads, TCRdb called clonotypes with MiXCR, one entry per CDR3 protein. The data contain around 280,000 distinct CDR3 sequences, 13% of them singletons. Material: blood. The receptors originated from a woman in her twenties or thirties with Graves' hyperthyroidism that later progressed to Graves' ophthalmopathy. Each CDR3 is given with its conserved first and last residue. The D gene is left open where the match is weak. Only part of the rows carry a size: once, few, many, or a class if the clone is expanded.

>many|14|TRBD2|TRBJ2-7|TRBV20-1
CSARVAGGPSEQYF
TGCAGTGCTAGAGTGGCGGGAGGGCCTTCCGAGCAGTACTTC
>few|15|TRBD2|TRBJ2-5|TRBV5-1
CASKKERGIQETQYF
TGCGCCAGCAAAAAAGAGCGGGGAATCCAAGAGACCCAGTACTTC
>many|14|TRBD2|TRBJ2-7|TRBV28
CASTSSGRAYEQYF
TGTGCCAGCACCTCTAGCGGGAGGGCCTACGAGCAGTACTTC
>NA|13|NA|TRBJ1-1|TRBV28
CASSLRPWTEAFF
TGTGCCAGCAGTTTAAGACCCTGGACAGAAGCTTTCTTT
>many|14|TRBD1|TRBJ2-7|TRBV4-3
CASSQVGRGYEQYF
TGCGCCAGCAGCCAAGTTGGCAGGGGGTACGAGCAGTACTTC
>many|16|TRBD2|TRBJ2-5|TRBV11-1
CASSFLTGTSGETQYF
TGTGCCAGCAGCTTTCTAACCGGGACTAGCGGAGAGACCCAGTACTTC
>few|15|NA|TRBJ2-1|TRBV4-3
CASSQEGATYNEQFF
TGCGCCAGCAGCCAAGAAGGGGCTACCTACAATGAGCAGTTCTTC
>many|13|TRBD1|TRBJ1-2|TRBV5-1
CASSSGTVDGYTF
TGCGCCAGCAGCTCAGGGACAGTTGATGGCTACACCTTC
>many|13|NA|TRBJ1-1|TRBV13
CASSPRVATEAFF
TGTGCCAGCAGTCCTAGGGTAGCCACTGAAGCTTTCTTT
>many|14|NA|TRBJ1-1|TRBV5-6
CASSRAGRDTEAFF
TGTGCCAGCAGCCGTGCGGGGCGCGACACTGAAGCTTTCTTT
>many|15|TRBD1|TRBJ2-2|TRBV7-2
CASRTGGARGGELFF
TGTGCCAGTCGCACAGGGGGCGCTCGTGGCGGGGAGCTGTTTTTT
>many|17|TRBD1|TRBJ1-1|TRBV6-2/TRBV6-3
CASSYSRGGRGGTEAFF
TGTGCCAGCAGTTACTCGAGAGGGGGCAGGGGAGGCACTGAAGCTTTCTTT
>many|15|TRBD2|TRBJ2-3|TRBV6-1
CASILLAGGPDTQYF
TGTGCCAGCATTTTACTAGCGGGAGGACCAGATACGCAGTATTTT
>NA|15|NA|TRBJ2-3|TRBV4-3
CASSQGNSATDTQYF
TGCGCCAGCAGCCAAGGGAATAGCGCCACAGATACGCAGTATTTT
>many|16|TRBD1|TRBJ1-3|TRBV7-2
CASSPGGGFSGNTIYF
TGTGCCAGCAGCCCCGGAGGGGGCTTCTCTGGAAACACCATATATTTT
>many|11|NA|TRBJ2-7|TRBV28
CASTWGYEQYF
TGTGCCAGCACCTGGGGCTACGAGCAGTACTTC
>many|12|NA|TRBJ1-1|TRBV18
CASSPRQTEAFF
TGTGCCAGCTCACCACGACAGACCGAAGCTTTCTTT
>NA|14|NA|TRBJ2-7|TRBV18
CASSPGAVSYEQYF
TGTGCCAGCTCACCAGGGGCCGTCTCCTACGAGCAGTACTTC
>few|13|NA|TRBJ2-2|TRBV10-3
CASARASTGELFF
TGTGCCTCCGCGAGGGCAAGCACCGGGGAGCTGTTTTTT
>NA|15|TRBD2|TRBJ2-7|TRBV27
CASAWTSGSPYEQYF
TGTGCCAGCGCCTGGACTAGCGGGAGTCCCTACGAGCAGTACTTC
>NA|18|TRBD2|TRBJ2-1|TRBV9
CASSSHLTIGLAGGVQFF
TGTGCCAGCAGCTCCCACCTTACCATCGGGCTAGCGGGAGGGGTGCAGTTCTTC
>NA|16|NA|TRBJ2-6|TRBV7-9
CASSLADGSGANVLTF
TGTGCCAGCAGCTTAGCCGACGGCTCTGGGGCCAACGTCCTGACTTTC
>NA|15|NA|TRBJ2-1|TRBV4-3
CASSQATGSYNEQFF
TGCGCCAGCAGCCAAGCAACAGGTTCCTACAATGAGCAGTTCTTC
>few|18|TRBD2|TRBJ2-2|TRBV5-1
CASSGGTSGRARTGELFF
TGCGCCAGCAGCGGAGGGACTAGCGGGAGGGCCAGAACCGGGGAGCTGTTTTTT
>few|20|TRBD2|TRBJ2-7|TRBV3-1
CASSQDATRISGEYLYEQYF
TGTGCCAGCAGCCAAGATGCTACGAGGATTAGCGGGGAATACCTCTACGAGCAGTACTTC
>NA|15|TRBD2|TRBJ2-1|TRBV28
CASSPGGTSLDEQFF
TGTGCCAGCAGCCCGGGCGGGACTAGCTTGGATGAGCAGTTCTTC
>NA|14|TRBD1|TRBJ2-7|TRBV28
CASTPTGPTYEQYF
TGTGCCAGCACTCCGACAGGGCCAACCTACGAGCAGTACTTC
>many|11|NA|TRBJ2-2|TRBV28
CASTITGELFF
TGTGCCAGCACCATCACCGGGGAGCTGTTTTTT
>once|16|TRBD2|TRBJ2-7|TRBV7-8
CASSPTLAGVEYEQYF
TGTGCCAGCAGCCCGACACTAGCGGGAGTTGAATACGAGCAGTACTTC
>many|16|TRBD2|TRBJ2-3|TRBV2
CATSAGRDLMTDTQYF
TGTGCGACCTCCGCCGGGAGGGACCTCATGACAGATACGCAGTATTTT
>NA|18|NA|TRBJ2-7|TRBV19
CASSIRWNPPPPKYEQYF
TGTGCCAGTAGTATAAGGTGGAACCCACCCCCTCCCAAATACGAGCAGTACTTC
>many|14|TRBD2|TRBJ2-1|TRBV7-3
CASSPGTSGREQFF
TGTGCCAGCAGCCCCGGGACTAGCGGCAGGGAGCAGTTCTTC
>NA|14|NA|TRBJ2-1|TRBV5-6
CASSPGRPWEEQFF
TGTGCCAGCAGCCCGGGACGGCCTTGGGAAGAGCAGTTCTTC
>many|17|TRBD1|TRBJ2-7|TRBV5-1
CASSSGTGTASLYEQYF
TGCGCCAGCAGCTCGGGGACAGGGACAGCTTCTCTCTACGAGCAGTACTTC
>many|14|NA|TRBJ2-5|TRBV27
CASGFPEWGETQYF
TGTGCCAGCGGATTCCCTGAGTGGGGAGAGACCCAGTACTTC